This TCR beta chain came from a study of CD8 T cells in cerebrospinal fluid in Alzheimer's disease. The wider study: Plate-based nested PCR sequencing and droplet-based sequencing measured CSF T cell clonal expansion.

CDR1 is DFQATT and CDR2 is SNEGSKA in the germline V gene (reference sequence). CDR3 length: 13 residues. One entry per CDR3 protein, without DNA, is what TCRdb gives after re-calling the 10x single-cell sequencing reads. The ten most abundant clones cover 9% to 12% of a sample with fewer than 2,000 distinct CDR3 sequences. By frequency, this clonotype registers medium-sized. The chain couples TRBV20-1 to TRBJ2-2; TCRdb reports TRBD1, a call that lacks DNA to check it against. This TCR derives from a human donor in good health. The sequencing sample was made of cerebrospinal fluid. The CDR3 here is CSARTGYTGELFF.